The present T cell receptor (beta chain) was sequenced within a study of CD8+ T cells in alopecia areata listed by TCRdb under 2018. Looking at the study overall: Treated patients were enrolled in an open-label pilot trial of oral tofacitinib, 5 to 10 mg twice daily, for moderate-to-severe alopecia areata. Tofacitinib was administered for 6 to 18 months, and 6 months of follow-up off drug were then conducted to assess delayed response and recurrence. For the treated patients, the SALT score, which quantifies what percentage of scalp surface area is affected, served as the measure of disease severity. The study used high-throughput TCRbeta sequencing to examine T cell clonal expansion in alopecia areata, in both the C3H/HeJ mouse model and human patients. Scalp tissue and sorted CD4+ and CD8+ peripheral blood T cells from patchy and totalis/universalis alopecia areata patients and from healthy controls were covered by human TCRbeta sequencing. Patients on tofacitinib were biopsied at baseline and after 4 and 24 weeks of treatment, and several of the patients also had a later scalp biopsy. Scalp clonality was compared across normal scalp (n=4), patchy alopecia areata scalp (n=8), and alopecia totalis/universalis scalp (n=8). The RNA source kit depended on sample type: the PAXgene miRNA kit for fixed scalp, the miRNeasy kit for PBMCs, and the RNeasy kit for mouse skin. TCRbeta CDR3 regions were amplified by immunoSEQ multiplex PCR using 35 Vbeta forward and 13 Jbeta reverse primers.

The junction carries 14 bases between V and J, which are trimmed by 1 base and 4 bases respectively. For CDR1 and CDR2, the germline V gene lists LGHNA and YSLEER. Counted from cysteine to phenylalanine, this CDR3 has 16 amino acids. The only DNA kept is the CDR3, 48 bases in frame from the first base. Library method: the immunoSEQ multiplex PCR assay. To provide template for TCR sequencing, every sample had RNA extracted and reverse transcribed into cDNA. First-strand cDNA was synthesized with SuperScript III using a 2:1 mix of oligo-dT and random hexamers. A synthetic immune receptor repertoire was used to measure amplification bias, and any remaining bias was corrected computationally. As for how the authors treated the data: After raw reads were preprocessed to remove errors, the CDR3 was defined following IMGT conventions as running from the conserved cysteine to phenylalanine. To get clonality, Shannon entropy was normalized by log2 of the number of productive unique TCRs and the result was subtracted from 1. Whether scalp clones were CD4 or CD8 was inferred by matching scalp TCRbeta sequences against CD4 and CD8 repertoires sorted from blood. TCRdb holds this immuneACCESS table with in-frame rearrangements only. Some clones are missing; in checked studies, unresolved V genes explain under half, and the rest has no known cause. V and J calls and clone size are copied from that table; D and trimming were computed from the DNA. The sample records approximately 90,000 clones, around 71% of which are singletons. The ten biggest clones cover approximately 15% of the sample.

On this clone itself: Its antigen remains undetermined. No much larger clonotype is one base removed from it; base qualities were not supplied.

The full study reports these points: Many expanded lesional clones were found to persist in scalp and blood during tofacitinib treatment, and relapse after treatment cessation may be partly explained by this persistence. Resident alphabeta T cells in normal human skin are also sequenced, complicating scalp TCR repertoire analysis, unlike mouse skin dominated by gammadelta T cells. Higher clonality and more expanded CD8+ clones were observed in lesional scalp than in normal scalp, particularly in alopecia totalis/universalis, a finding suggestive of antigenic drive. Shared TCR sequences between patients were less evident than in mice, which may be partly attributable to HLA diversity in the patient population. Because the treated cohort was small and had just a single nonresponder, larger studies are needed to establish links between baseline CD8+ expansion and response. Tofacitinib significantly lowered scalp clonality and the number of expanded CD8+ clones among the top 100 scalp clones.

The meaning of the sample's treatment or condition label: oral pan-JAK inhibitor, 5-10 mg twice daily. From alopecia areata patients, peripheral blood was collected along with lesional scalp punch biopsies. PBMCs were separated by density centrifugation and stained for CD3, CD4 and CD8, after which CD4+ and CD8+ T cells were sorted on a FACSAria. The sequenced sample was CD8+ T cells sorted from blood, obtained at approximately week 42, from a patient treated with tofacitinib. The receptor comes from a human donor with alopecia areata. Recombination linked TRBV4-3 to TRBJ2-1; TRBD2 is perhaps the D gene, given 6 matching bases. The nucleotides are TGCGCCAGCAGCCAAGGCCGGGCGGGGTCTTACAATGAGCAGTTCTTC. It translates to CASSQGRAGSYNEQFF.